A selection of T cell receptor beta chains follows, all from one sample in a study of technical replicates of blood from a few donors. Assay used: immunoSEQ multiplex PCR; TCRdb lists only in-frame clones, some missing. The table includes tens of thousands of clones, 80% to 95% detected once. The sequencing input was T cells isolated from PBMCs. The receptor set was obtained from a human donor in good health. Both conserved end residues are part of each CDR3. The D gene is left open where the match is weak. Part of the rows lack a size; the others show once, few, many or a class for expanded clones.

d_gene	v_gene	j_gene	abundance	CDR3nt	CDR3aa
NA	TRBV25-1	TRBJ1-2	few	TGTGCCAGCAGTGACAGTATCTATGGCTACACCTTC	CASSDSIYGYTF
NA	TRBV7-9	TRBJ2-5	NA	TGTGCCAGCAGCTTAGATTTGGGGCCCGGGTACTTC	CASSLDLGPGYF
TRBD2	TRBV2	TRBJ2-7	NA	TGTGCCAGCAGTGAGGGTAGCGGGAGGCTTAGCGAGCAGTACTTC	CASSEGSGRLSEQYF
NA	TRBV2	TRBJ1-3	NA	TGTGCCAGATTAAACAGGGCAGCTGGAAACACCATATATTTT	CARLNRAAGNTIYF
TRBD1	TRBV27	TRBJ2-7	NA	TGTGCCAGCAGGGTAGTCGGGACAGCTTATGCCTACGAGCAGTACTTC	CASRVVGTAYAYEQYF
TRBD2	TRBV7-2	TRBJ2-2	NA	TGTGCCAGCAGTTTAGCAGCGGGAGGGCCGGTCGGGGAGCTGTTTTTT	CASSLAAGGPVGELFF
TRBD2	TRBV28	TRBJ2-7	NA	TGTGCCAGCAGCCCCCCCAGCGGGAAGGCCTACGAGCAGTACTTC	CASSPPSGKAYEQYF
TRBD1	TRBV4-1	TRBJ1-4	few	TGCGCCAGCAGCCAGGGACAGGGGGCAGACGAAAAACTGTTTTTT	CASSQGQGADEKLFF
TRBD2	TRBV2	TRBJ2-3	NA	TGTGCCAGCAGTGTAGGCGCAAATGCGGGGGCAGATACGCAGTATTTT	CASSVGANAGADTQYF
NA	TRBV19	TRBJ1-2	NA	TGTGCCAGTAGTTACAGCAACTATGGCTACACCTTC	CASSYSNYGYTF
TRBD1	TRBV19	TRBJ1-4	NA	TGTGCCAGTAGCCAGACAGGGGGCTATGAAAAACTGTTTTTT	CASSQTGGYEKLFF
NA	TRBV11-2	TRBJ1-1	NA	TGTGCCAGCAGCCAGAATTCAATGAACACTGAAGCTTTCTTT	CASSQNSMNTEAFF
NA	TRBV18	TRBJ2-7	NA	TGTGCCAGCTCACCACGGATGGAGGCGACGGCGGAGCAGTACTTC	CASSPRMEATAEQYF
TRBD1	TRBV30	TRBJ1-2	NA	TGTGCTTCCGAGTCCGGGACAGATAACTATGGCTACACCTTC	CASESGTDNYGYTF